These 27 T cell receptor beta chains share one sample of origin, sequenced in a study of CD8+CD57+ T cells in acquired aplastic anemia. Researchers used genomic DNA as the template to profile TCR beta VDJ and CDR3. TCRdb redid the calling of the reads with MiXCR, one entry per CDR3 protein. The repertoire holds 300,000 or so distinct CDR3 sequences, with around 60% as singletons. Sequences were obtained from sorted CD4+, CD8+, or CD8+CD57+ T cells (not recorded which) from PBMCs. These receptors were obtained from a human donor with severe aplastic anemia or a healthy control (not recorded which).

This chain uses TRBV5-1 with TRBJ1-6; a weak D match, TRBD1 (6 bases). CDR3 length: 16 residues. With 2 bases removed from V and 4 bases from J, the gap between germline ends came to 13 bases. CDR1 SGHRS and CDR2 YFSETQ come from the germline V gene. The CDR3 protein is CASSFGSGAYNSPLHF. The CDR3 DNA reads as TGCGCCAGCAGCTTTGGGTCAGGGGCTTATAATTCACCCCTCCACTTT.

The chain recombines TRBV5-6 with TRBJ2-7; D gene uncertain. Germline lookup yields CDR1 SGHDT and CDR2 YYEEEE. The CDR3 consists of 13 residues. Trimming took 1 base from V and 3 from J, leaving 8 bases between them. CDR3 loop: CASSLSSVYEQYF. The CDR3 coding sequence is TGTGCCAGCAGCTTGTCCTCGGTCTACGAGCAGTACTTC.

This sequence joins TRBV20-1 and TRBJ2-7, with 9 bases identical to TRBD2. Per the germline V gene, CDR1 is DFQATT and CDR2 is SNEGSKA (reference sequence). V gave up 0 bases and J gave up 4 bases; unmatched junction bases: 13. CDR3 size: 17 residues. Written as DNA, the CDR3 is TGCAGTGCTAGAGATTTATCTAGCGGGGAATCAGTTTACGAGCAGTACTTC. This encodes CSARDLSSGESVYEQYF.

The J gene is TRBJ1-2, the V gene TRBV10-3; 7 bases agree with TRBD1. V lost 6 bases to trimming and J lost 7 bases; unmatched junction nucleotides: 11. This CDR3 contains 14 residues. The germline CDR1 and CDR2 sequences are ENHRY and SYGVKD. In nucleotides, the CDR3 is TGTGCCATCAGCCAGGGGGTGGCATTTTCTGGCTACACCTTC. Its translation is CAISQGVAFSGYTF.

The V and J genes are TRBV29-1 and TRBJ1-1; tentatively, D is TRBD1 (5 bases). V lost 7 bases and J lost 0, with 12 bases in between. The CDR3 loop spans 13 amino acids. In germline, CDR1 is SQVTM, CDR2 ANQGSEA. The CDR3 is CSGRGHLNTEAFF. The CDR3 bases are TGCAGCGGTAGGGGTCACTTGAACACTGAAGCTTTCTTT.

The sample holds a few counts of this clonotype. V usage is TRBV24-1 and J usage is TRBJ2-1, with 7 nucleotides matching TRBD2. V lost 3 bases to trimming and J lost 8 bases; unmatched junction nucleotides: 6. This CDR3 has 14 amino acids. Germline V lookup: CDR1 KGHDR, CDR2 SFDVKD. The CDR3 nucleotides are TGTGCCACCAGTGATCCCCGGGGGAGGGATGAGCAGTTCTTC. Amino acids: CATSDPRGRDEQFF.

The CDR3 reads CASSIAGARGYTF. CDR3 DNA: TGTGCCAGTAGTATAGCAGGAGCGCGGGGCTACACCTTC. This sequence joins TRBV19 and TRBJ1-2; D remains unclear. The ends were cut back, 1 base at V and 8 bases at J, with 11 bases in the middle. This CDR3 is built from 13 residues. Germline CDR1 LNHDA, CDR2 SQIVND (reference sequence). The entire variable domain, with the rest obtained from reference TRBV19 and TRBJ1-2, is as follows: DGGITQSPKYLFRKEGQNVTLSCEQNLNHDAMYWYRQDPGQGLRLIYYSQIVNDFQKGDIAEGYSVSREKKESFPLTVTSAQKNPTAFYLCASSIAGARGYTFGSGTRLTVV.

This clonotype was recorded at least ten times. This chain uses TRBV28 with TRBJ2-7, with TRBD2 as a possible D gene (6 bases). The ends were cut back, 3 bases at V and 0 bases at J, with 15 bases in the middle. The germline CDR1 and CDR2 sequences are MDHEN and SYDVKM. The CDR3 covers 16 residues. CDR3 sequence (DNA): TGTGCCAGCAGTTTCGGGGGAGCCATCAGCTCCTACGAGCAGTACTTC. Its translation is CASSFGGAISSYEQYF.

The V and J genes are TRBV2 and TRBJ1-2; tentative D call: TRBD1 (5 bases). Germline-derived CDR1 and CDR2 are SNHLY and FYNNEI. This CDR3 is built from 14 residues. V was trimmed by 4 bases and J by 13 bases, leaving 22 bases between them. CDR3: CASSAAGAPGSGTF. CDR3 sequence (DNA): TGTGCCAGCAGTGCCGCCGGGGCCCCGGGGTCAGGCACCTTC.

A single count supports this clonotype. V gene TRBV20-1 combines with J gene TRBJ2-5, with 13 nucleotides matching TRBD2. Per germline, CDR1 DFQATT and CDR2 SNEGSKA (reference sequence). There are 15 residues in the CDR3. The J segment lost 2 bases and the V segment lost 5 bases, leaving 5 bases of the junction unmatched. The CDR3 region is CSACGTSGEQETQYF. The CDR3 DNA reads TGCAGTGCTTGCGGGACTAGCGGGGAACAAGAGACCCAGTACTTC.

This chain uses TRBV20-1 with TRBJ1-1, with D perhaps TRBD1 (5 bases). V was clipped by 6 bases and J by 0 bases, with 14 bases between them. Per germline, CDR1 DFQATT and CDR2 SNEGSKA (reference sequence). The CDR3 sequence is 14 residues long. The CDR3: CSATRDSMNTEAFF. CDR3 DNA sequence: TGCAGTGCCACGCGGGACTCTATGAACACTGAAGCTTTCTTT.

This clonotype was seen ten or more times. The V and J genes are TRBV28 and TRBJ1-2; D gene uncertain. The length of the CDR3 is 15 residues. V was trimmed by 3 bases and J by 4 bases, leaving 15 bases between them. The germline gives CDR1 MDHEN, CDR2 SYDVKM. As DNA, the CDR3 is TGTGCCAGCAGTTTCCCTCCCGACGGTAGCTATGGCTACACCTTC. It translates to CASSFPPDGSYGYTF.

The CDR3 coding sequence is TGTGCCAGCAGCCAAGATCACTGGGGGAGAACAGATACGCAGTATTTT. This sequence encodes CASSQDHWGRTDTQYF. The J gene is TRBJ2-3, the V gene TRBV3-1; either TRBD1 or TRBD2 may supply D (5 bases each). Germline CDR1 reads LGHDT; CDR2 reads YNNKEL (reference sequence). The CDR3 runs to 16 residues. Trimming stripped 0 bases from V and 3 bases from J, with 13 bases between.

This chain joins TRBV7-6 and TRBJ1-6; D perhaps matches TRBD1 (5 bases). CDR1 and CDR2 from the germline V gene are SGHVS and FNYEAQ. The V gene lost 5 bases and the J gene lost 5 bases, with 13 bases spanning the gap. The CDR3 runs to 15 residues. The CDR3, as DNA: TGTGCCAGCAGCCGGGGGTGGAGGGATAATTCACCCCTCCACTTT. Amino acid sequence: CASSRGWRDNSPLHF.

A word on this clonotype: One base away lies a much larger clone, so this may be a sequencing read error. It is likely a read error, because the conserved phenylalanine at the end of the CDR3 is missing. This chain links TRBV6-5 with TRBJ1-2; D is possibly TRBD1 (6 bases). Germline CDR1 is MNHEY and CDR2 is SVGAGI. The CDR3 spans 15 residues. V was pared by 3 bases and J by 7 bases, with 18 bases between. CDR3 region: CASSYAPRRGAGYTS. The CDR3 DNA sequence: TGTGCCAGCAGTTATGCCCCCCGACGGGGGGCTGGCTACACCTCC.

The chain employs TRBV20-1 and TRBJ1-1; TRBD1 might be the D (5 bases). CDR3 length: 11 amino acids. Germline loops: CDR1 DFQATT, CDR2 SNEGSKA (reference sequence). The V end lost 2 bases, the J end lost 10 bases, and 11 bases lay between the germline ends. The DNA for the CDR3 is TGCAGTGCTAGAAGACAGCCGAGAGCTTTCTTT. Its protein product is CSARRQPRAFF.

This clonotype was counted ten times or more. A junction end diverges from the germline sequence, so it may reflect a read error. The chain couples TRBV19 to TRBJ1-1; possibly TRBD1 for D (6 bases). The CDR3 consists of 14 residues. Germline V gene lookup returns CDR1 LNHDA and CDR2 SQIVND (reference sequence). The CDR3 DNA follows: TGTGCCAGTAGGGGGGGCAGCTTGAACATTGAAGCTTTCTTT. Its protein is CASRGGSLNIEAFF.

This clonotype occurred a few times. The chain carries TRBV24-1 and TRBJ2-7; 8 bases align to TRBD1. This CDR3 region has 16 residues. In germline, CDR1 is KGHDR, CDR2 SFDVKD. V was clipped by 4 bases and J by 3 bases; unmatched bases: 10. For the CDR3, the DNA is TGTGCCACCAGTGACAGTCAGAGGACAGGGTTCTACGAGCAGTACTTC. Translating gives CATSDSQRTGFYEQYF.

The chain is built from TRBV20-1 and TRBJ2-5; D gene ambiguous. CDR3 length: 14 residues. Trimming took 3 bases from V and 3 from J, leaving 14 bases between them. The V gene's germline CDR1 is DFQATT and CDR2 SNEGSKA (reference sequence). CDR3 in amino acids: CSASAGEAKETQYF. The CDR3 nucleotides are TGCAGTGCTAGCGCCGGCGAGGCTAAAGAGACCCAGTACTTC.

This clonotype appeared once. A read error may produce the germline difference seen at one junction end. The chain combines TRBV9 with TRBJ2-5; 8 bases align to TRBD1. Germline CDR1 and CDR2: SGDLS and YYNGEE. This CDR3 contains 14 residues. The CDR3 loop is CAGSPDRGQETQYF. CDR3 DNA sequence: TGCGCCGGCAGTCCCGACAGGGGACAAGAGACCCAGTACTTC.

The chain links TRBV20-1 to TRBJ1-1, with D possibly matching TRBD1 (6 bases). The ends were cut back, 6 bases at V and 5 bases at J, with 13 bases in the middle. CDR1 is DFQATT, CDR2 SNEGSKA, per germline (reference sequence). CDR3 length: 12 amino acids. The CDR3 reads CSAARQGTEAFF. The DNA of the CDR3 is TGCAGTGCCGCCCGTCAGGGGACTGAAGCTTTCTTT.

Regarding this clonotype: One end of the junction fails to match germline, which may point to a read error. J is TRBJ2-3 and V is TRBV9; the D is unclear. Germline V gives CDR1 SGDLS, CDR2 YYNGEE. The CDR3 contains 14 residues. CDR3 sequence: CASGVALSIDTQYF. The CDR3 nucleotides read TGTGCCAGCGGCGTAGCACTGAGCATAGATACGCAGTATTTT.

This clonotype was seen at least ten times. The rearrangement uses TRBV12-5 and TRBJ2-1; 9 bases align to TRBD1. V trimming: 4 bases; J trimming: 7 bases; junction bases outside the gene matches: 8. Germline CDR1 reads LGHNT; CDR2 reads FRNRAP. The CDR3 consists of 15 residues. CDR3 amino acids: CASGSSGTGRNEQFF. DNA of the CDR3: TGTGCTAGTGGTTCATCCGGGACAGGGAGAAATGAGCAGTTCTTC.

Written as DNA, the CDR3 is TGCAGTGCTATACAGGGGGCTAGCGGCTACACCTTC. Translated: CSAIQGASGYTF. The chain employs TRBV20-1 and TRBJ1-2, with TRBD1 matching over 9 bases. Germline V gene sequence: CDR1 DFQATT, CDR2 SNEGSKA (reference sequence). The CDR3 runs to 12 residues. V lost 4 bases, J lost 8 bases, and 5 bases stayed unmatched.

V and J are TRBV7-2 and TRBJ2-1; no reliable D call. CDR1 is SGHTA, CDR2 FQGNSA, per germline. The CDR3 runs 12 residues. V lost 5 bases and J lost 12, with 14 bases in between. The CDR3 spells CASSTVTGVQFF. The CDR3 DNA is TGTGCCAGCAGCACTGTGACGGGTGTGCAGTTCTTC.

This clonotype was found many times. The CDR3, as DNA: TGTGCCACCGCGACCCCATACCGCTCCGAGCAGTACTTC. This encodes CATATPYRSEQYF. The chain is built from TRBV19 and TRBJ2-7, with D hard to call. Germline V lookup: CDR1 LNHDA, CDR2 SQIVND (reference sequence). CDR3 size: 13 residues. Trimming shortened V by 10 bases and J by 6 bases, and 19 bases separated the two germline ends.

This clonotype was counted only a few times. V and J are TRBV28 and TRBJ1-2; D call uncertain. The CDR3 extends over 16 amino acids. Germline CDR1 is MDHEN and CDR2 is SYDVKM. Trimming cost V 4 bases and J 0 bases, with 15 bases left between them. Here the CDR3 DNA reads TGTGCCAGCAGTTCACCCTCGGGTATCCCTAACTATGGCTACACCTTC. Protein sequence: CASSSPSGIPNYGYTF.